This T cell receptor (beta chain) was profiled in a study of beta chain features in type 1 diabetes. Sorting of CD4+ naive, central memory, regulatory and stem cell-like memory cells was performed via CD45RO/CCR7/CD25/CD127/CD95/CD27. cDNA synthesis used the whole RNA isolate, giving expressed TCRB sequences. TCRdb keeps only in-frame clones here, not all; method: immunoSEQ multiplex PCR. Counted here are 350,000 or so clones, around a fifth occurring once; the ten biggest clones make up about 0.045%. Trimming cost V 3 bases and J 14 bases, with 14 bases left between them. The CDR3 spans 12 residues. The V gene's germline CDR1 is SGHTA and CDR2 FQGNSA.

The sequence came from a young woman in good health. Specimen: naive CD4+ T cells from blood. The chain links TRBV7-2 to TRBJ2-1, with D possibly TRBD2 on 7 matching bases. The CDR3 nucleotides read TGTGCCAGCAGCTTCACCGAGGGGGGGGAGTTCTTC. This gives the protein CASSFTEGGEFF.